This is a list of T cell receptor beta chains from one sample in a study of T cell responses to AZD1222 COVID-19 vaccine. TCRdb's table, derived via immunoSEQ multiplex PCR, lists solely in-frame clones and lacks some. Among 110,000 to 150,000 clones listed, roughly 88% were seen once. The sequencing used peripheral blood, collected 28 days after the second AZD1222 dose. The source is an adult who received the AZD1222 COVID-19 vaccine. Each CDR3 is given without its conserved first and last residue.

ASRKTGHNYGYT | TRBJ1-2 | TRBV6-5
ASSLVSSGSTDTQY | TRBJ2-3 | TRBV5-1
ASSSRALNTGELF | TRBJ2-2 | TRBV9
SVAGQGGGYT | TRBJ1-2 | TRBV29-1
ASRIDRGYSNQPQH | TRBJ1-5 | TRBV12-2
ASSKSGPEAF | TRBJ1-1 | TRBV6-2/TRBV6-3
ASRGSKGSGNTIY | TRBJ1-3 | TRBV5-1
ASSARPANYGYT | TRBJ1-2 | TRBV6-4
ASSQDGGRSPLH | TRBJ1-6 | TRBV3-1/TRBV3-2
ASSRTPYYEQY | TRBJ2-7 | TRBV19
AWSVFGGEHEQY | TRBJ2-7 | TRBV30
SATGDYEQY | TRBJ2-7 | TRBV20-1
ASSERQGGRYGYT | TRBJ1-2 | TRBV2
ATEGSNSYEQY | TRBJ2-7 | TRBV7-9
ASSLSRNTEAF | TRBJ1-1 | TRBV27
ASSQGGFYPHLNTGELF | TRBJ2-2 | TRBV4-2
ASSLYGRSNIQY | TRBJ2-4 | TRBV5-4
ASSLVGGVVPNTEAF | TRBJ1-1 | TRBV5-1
ASSLVYRTPYEQY | TRBJ2-7 | TRBV28
AISEREGYEQY | TRBJ2-7 | TRBV10-3
ASSLGTGYTEAF | TRBJ1-1 | TRBV7-2
ASRGGADRDAQPQH | TRBJ1-5 | TRBV12-2
ASSLRSGGAGDTQY | TRBJ2-3 | TRBV5-1
ASSSPGTSGYTYEQY | TRBJ2-7 | TRBV28